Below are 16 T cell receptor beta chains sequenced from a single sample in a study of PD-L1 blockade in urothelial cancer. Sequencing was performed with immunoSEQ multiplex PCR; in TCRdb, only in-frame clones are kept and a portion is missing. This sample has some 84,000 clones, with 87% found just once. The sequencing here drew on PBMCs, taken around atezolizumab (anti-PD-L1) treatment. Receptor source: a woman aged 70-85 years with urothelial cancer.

CDR3 region: CASSVDARFPQHF. In nucleotides, the CDR3 is TGTGCCAGCAGCGTGGATGCGAGGTTTCCCCAGCATTTT. The chain uses TRBV9 and TRBJ1-5, with no clear D. The germline V gene has CDR1 SGDLS and CDR2 YYNGEE. V was shortened by 2 bases and J by 10 bases, with 13 bases between the two germline ends. There are 13 residues in the CDR3.

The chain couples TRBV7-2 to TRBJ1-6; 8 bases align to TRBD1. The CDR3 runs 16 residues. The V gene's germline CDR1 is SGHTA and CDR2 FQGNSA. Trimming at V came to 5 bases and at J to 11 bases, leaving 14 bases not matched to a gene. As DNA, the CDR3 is TGTGCCAGCAGCCGCTTTGCGGACAGGGAATTTCCACCCCTCCACTTT. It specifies CASSRFADREFPPLHF.

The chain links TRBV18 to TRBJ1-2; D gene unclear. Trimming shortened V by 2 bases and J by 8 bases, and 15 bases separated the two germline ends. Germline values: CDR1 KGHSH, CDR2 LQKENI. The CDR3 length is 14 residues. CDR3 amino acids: CASSPAEGSYGYTF. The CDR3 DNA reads TGTGCCAGCTCACCAGCAGAGGGAAGTTACGGCTACACCTTC.

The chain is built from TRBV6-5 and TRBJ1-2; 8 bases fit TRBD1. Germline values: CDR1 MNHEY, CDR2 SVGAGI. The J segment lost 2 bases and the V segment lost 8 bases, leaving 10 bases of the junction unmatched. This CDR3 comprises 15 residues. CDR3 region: CASYRGLGGNYGYTF. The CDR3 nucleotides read TGTGCCAGCTACAGGGGGTTGGGTGGGAACTATGGCTACACCTTC.

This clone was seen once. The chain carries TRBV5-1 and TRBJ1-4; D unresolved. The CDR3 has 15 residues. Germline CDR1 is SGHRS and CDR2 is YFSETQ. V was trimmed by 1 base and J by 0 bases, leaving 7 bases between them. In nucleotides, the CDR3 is TGCGCCAGCAGCTTGATGGGAGCAACTAATGAAAAACTGTTTTTT. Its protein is CASSLMGATNEKLFF.

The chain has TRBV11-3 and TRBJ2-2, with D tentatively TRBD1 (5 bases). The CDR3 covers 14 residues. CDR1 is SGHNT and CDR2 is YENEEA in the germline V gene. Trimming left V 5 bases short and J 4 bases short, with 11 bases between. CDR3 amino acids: CASSPGTGTGELFF. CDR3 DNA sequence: TGTGCCAGCAGCCCAGGCACAGGCACCGGGGAGCTGTTTTTT. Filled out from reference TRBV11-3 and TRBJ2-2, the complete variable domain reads EAGVVQSPRYKIIEKKQPVAFWCNPISGHNTLYWYLQNLGQGPELLIRYENEEAVDDSQLPKDRFSAERLKGVDSTLKIQPAELGDSAVYLCASSPGTGTGELFFGEGSRLTVL.

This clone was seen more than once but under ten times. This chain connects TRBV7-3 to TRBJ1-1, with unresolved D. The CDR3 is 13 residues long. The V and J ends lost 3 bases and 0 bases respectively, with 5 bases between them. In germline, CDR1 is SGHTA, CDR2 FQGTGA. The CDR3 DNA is TGTGCCAGCAGCTTGGCAATGAACACTGAAGCTTTCTTT. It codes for CASSLAMNTEAFF.

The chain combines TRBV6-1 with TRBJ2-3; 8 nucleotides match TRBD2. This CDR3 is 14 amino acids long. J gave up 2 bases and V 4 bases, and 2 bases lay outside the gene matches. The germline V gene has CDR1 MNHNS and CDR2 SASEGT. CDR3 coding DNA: TGTGCCAGCAGTGGGACTAGCCCCACAGATACGCAGTATTTT. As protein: CASSGTSPTDTQYF.

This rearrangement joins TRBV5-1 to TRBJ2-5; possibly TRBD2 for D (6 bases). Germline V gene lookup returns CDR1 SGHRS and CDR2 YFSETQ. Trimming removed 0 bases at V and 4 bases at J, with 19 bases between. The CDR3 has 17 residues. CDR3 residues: CASSLVISGSGAETQYF. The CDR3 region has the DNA TGCGCCAGCAGCTTGGTAATCTCGGGCTCGGGAGCAGAGACCCAGTACTTC.

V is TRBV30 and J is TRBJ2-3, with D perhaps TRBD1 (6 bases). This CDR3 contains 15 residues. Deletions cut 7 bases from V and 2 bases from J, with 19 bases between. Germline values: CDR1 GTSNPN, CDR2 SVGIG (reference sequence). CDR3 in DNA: TGTGCCTTCATACGGGACACCGGTTTCACAGATACGCAGTATTTT. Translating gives CAFIRDTGFTDTQYF.

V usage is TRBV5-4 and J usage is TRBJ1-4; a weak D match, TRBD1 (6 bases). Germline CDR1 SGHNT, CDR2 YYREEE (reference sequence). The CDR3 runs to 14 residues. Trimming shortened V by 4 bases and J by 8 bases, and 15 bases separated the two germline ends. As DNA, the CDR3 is TGTGCCAGCAGCCCTTCGGGGGGGCAGGAAAAACTGTTTTTT. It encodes CASSPSGGQEKLFF.

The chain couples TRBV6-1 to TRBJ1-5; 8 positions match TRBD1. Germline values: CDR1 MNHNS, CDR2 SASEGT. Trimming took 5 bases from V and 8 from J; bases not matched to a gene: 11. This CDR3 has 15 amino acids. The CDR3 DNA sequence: TGTGCCAGCAGTATATCGACAGGGGCTGTTGAGCCCCAGCATTTT. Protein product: CASSISTGAVEPQHF.

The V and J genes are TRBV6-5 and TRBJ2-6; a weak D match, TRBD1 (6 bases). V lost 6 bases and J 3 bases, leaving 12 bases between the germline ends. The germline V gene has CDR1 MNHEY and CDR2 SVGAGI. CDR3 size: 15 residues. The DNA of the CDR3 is TGTGCCAGCAGAGGACCAGGGGATGGGGCCAACGTCCTGACTTTC. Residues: CASRGPGDGANVLTF.

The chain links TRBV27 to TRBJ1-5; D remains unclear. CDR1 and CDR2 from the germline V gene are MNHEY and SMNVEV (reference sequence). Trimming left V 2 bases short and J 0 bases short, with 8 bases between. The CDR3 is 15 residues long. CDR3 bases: TGTGCCAGCAGTTTAGAGGGATATAGCAATCAGCCCCAGCATTTT. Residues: CASSLEGYSNQPQHF.

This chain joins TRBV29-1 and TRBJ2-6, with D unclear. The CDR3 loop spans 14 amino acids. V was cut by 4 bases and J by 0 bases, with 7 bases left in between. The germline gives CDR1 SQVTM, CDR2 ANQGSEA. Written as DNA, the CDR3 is TGCAGCGTTGCAAGGAGCTCTGGGGCCAACGTCCTGACTTTC. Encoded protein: CSVARSSGANVLTF.

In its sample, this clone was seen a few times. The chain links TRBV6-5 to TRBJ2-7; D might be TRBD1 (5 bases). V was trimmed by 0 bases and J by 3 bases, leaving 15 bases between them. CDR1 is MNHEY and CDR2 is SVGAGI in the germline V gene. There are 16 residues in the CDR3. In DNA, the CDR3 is TGTGCCAGCAGTTACTCTTTCGCACAGGCGGACTACGAGCAGTACTTC. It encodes CASSYSFAQADYEQYF.